One sample yielded the 24 T cell receptor beta chains listed below, sequenced in a study of shared clonotypes between healthy human individuals. TCRdb's table, derived via immunoSEQ multiplex PCR, lists solely in-frame clones and lacks some. The sample has about 980,000 clones; over 75% are singletons. Sequencing used memory CD4+ T cells sorted from blood. This sample's subset: CD45RA-negative fraction. The receptors shown here come from a man between 18 and 35 years old in good health.

The chain is built from TRBV30 and TRBJ1-1; D not resolved. V was cut by 3 bases and J by 4 bases, with 15 bases left in between. The CDR3 has 14 residues. Germline V CDR1 and CDR2: GTSNPN, SVGIG (reference sequence). This chain's CDR3 is CAWRRETSGTEAFF. DNA for the CDR3: TGTGCCTGGAGGAGAGAGACCTCGGGCACTGAAGCTTTCTTT.

The rearrangement links TRBV10-3 to TRBJ2-1, with TRBD1 matching 10 bases. The CDR3 contains 14 residues. V gave up 6 bases and J gave up 4 bases; unmatched junction bases: 3. Germline lookup yields CDR1 ENHRY and CDR2 SYGVKD. The CDR3 loop reads CAISRTGGYNEQFF. CDR3 nucleotides: TGTGCCATCAGCAGGACAGGGGGGTACAATGAGCAGTTCTTC.

V is TRBV30 and J is TRBJ2-2; D is uncertain. Germline V gene lookup returns CDR1 GTSNPN and CDR2 SVGIG (reference sequence). Deletions cut 5 bases from V and 6 bases from J, with 7 bases between. The CDR3 is 11 residues long. The CDR3 DNA reads TGTGCCTGGTCTAGGGCCGGGGAGCTGTTTTTT. This gives the protein CAWSRAGELFF.

The rearrangement joins TRBV30 to TRBJ2-1, with 8 positions matching TRBD2. The CDR3 runs to 12 residues. CDR1 is GTSNPN, CDR2 SVGIG, per germline (reference sequence). With V trimmed by 4 bases and J by 9 bases, 5 bases remained unmatched. CDR3 loop: CAWTNSGVEQFF. In nucleotides, the CDR3 is TGTGCCTGGACCAATAGCGGGGTTGAGCAGTTCTTC.

This clone was counted only a few times. This could be a read error, since a much larger clone is one nucleotide away. DNA for the CDR3: TGTGCCAGCAGCTTCACAGATACGCAGTATTTT. Its protein is CASSFTDTQYF. This chain connects TRBV5-6 to TRBJ2-3, with no clear D. The CDR3 has 11 amino acids. CDR1 SGHDT and CDR2 YYEEEE come from the germline V gene. Trimming shortened V by 2 bases and J by 2 bases, and 0 bases separated the two germline ends.

J is TRBJ2-6 and V is TRBV2; D is ambiguous. Germline V gene lookup returns CDR1 SNHLY and CDR2 FYNNEI. The CDR3 length is 16 residues. With 4 bases removed from V and 0 bases from J, the gap between germline ends came to 10 bases. The CDR3 spells CASSVSGVSGANVLTF. The CDR3 bases are TGTGCCAGCAGTGTATCTGGGGTCTCTGGGGCCAACGTCCTGACTTTC. Together with reference TRBV2 and TRBJ2-6, the CDR3 gives the full variable domain: EPEVTQTPSHQVTQMGQEVILRCVPISNHLYFYWYRQILGQKVEFLVSFYNNEISEKSEIFDDQFSVERPDGSNFTLKIRSTKLEDSAMYFCASSVSGVSGANVLTFGAGSRLTVL.

V and J are TRBV5-1 and TRBJ2-7; D assignment may be TRBD1 or TRBD2 (6 bases each). This CDR3 is 15 amino acids long. Germline V gene data show CDR1 as SGHRS and CDR2 as YFSETQ. V lost 4 bases and J 3 bases, leaving 17 bases between the germline ends. The CDR3 DNA is TGCGCCAGCAGCCCAGAGGGGGGCAGGGTCTACGAGCAGTACTTC. As protein: CASSPEGGRVYEQYF.

The V and J genes are TRBV11-3 and TRBJ2-1; D gene ambiguous. The germline gives CDR1 SGHNT, CDR2 YENEEA. Trimming took off 0 bases at V and 9 bases at J, with 15 bases between the two ends. This CDR3 spans 15 amino acids. CDR3 sequence reads: CASSLDVAPLTEQFF. The CDR3 bases are TGTGCCAGCAGCTTAGATGTGGCCCCTCTAACTGAGCAGTTCTTC.

V is TRBV18 and J is TRBJ2-1, with a tentative D call TRBD1 (6 bases). The CDR3 totals 12 residues. Deletions cut 3 bases from V and 7 bases from J, with 7 bases between. CDR1 is KGHSH and CDR2 is LQKENI in the germline V gene. In nucleotides, the CDR3 is TGTGCCAGCTCACCCGGACAGAATGAGCAGTTCTTC. Translating gives CASSPGQNEQFF.

V gene TRBV28 combines with J gene TRBJ1-2; TRBD1 agrees at 12 bases. CDR1 and CDR2 from the germline V gene are MDHEN and SYDVKM. J was trimmed by 4 bases and V by 5 bases; bases with no gene match: 8. The CDR3 sequence is 16 residues long. In DNA, the CDR3 is TGTGCCAGCAGTACTCCGGGACAGGGGGCGGGCTATGGCTACACCTTC. Protein product: CASSTPGQGAGYGYTF.

The gene calls are TRBV9 and TRBJ2-7, with a weak D call TRBD1 (5 bases). This CDR3 is 15 amino acids long. Germline CDR1 is SGDLS and CDR2 is YYNGEE. V gave up 3 bases and J gave up 5 bases, with 18 bases separating them. The CDR3 protein is CASSATGVRVDEQYF. In DNA, the CDR3 is TGTGCCAGCAGCGCCACAGGTGTTAGGGTAGACGAGCAGTACTTC.

This clone has only one observation. This may be a read error, as it is one base from a much larger clone. This chain joins TRBV6-6 and TRBJ2-3; D might be TRBD2 (6 bases). The CDR3 length is 15 residues. Germline CDR1 MNHNY, CDR2 SVGAGI (reference sequence). CDR3 protein: CASSPGTPITDTQCF. The CDR3 bases are TGTGCCAGCAGTCCCGGGACTCCTATCACAGATACGCAGTGTTTT.

V is TRBV10-3 and J is TRBJ2-7, with TRBD2 identical over 8 bases. Germline V gives CDR1 ENHRY, CDR2 SYGVKD. Trimming cost V 6 bases and J 2 bases; bases outside gene matches: 6. The CDR3 extends over 14 amino acids. The CDR3 sequence: CAIRGTSGAYEQYF. In DNA form, the CDR3 reads TGTGCCATCAGAGGGACTAGTGGGGCCTACGAGCAGTACTTC.

The sample holds one count of this clone. In DNA, the CDR3 is TGTGCCAGCAGCCGCCGGGGTGGAAACACCATATATTTT. It yields the protein CASSRRGGNTIYF. The chain employs TRBV28 and TRBJ1-3; no clear D gene. The length of the CDR3 is 13 residues. V lost 6 bases and J 3 bases, leaving 9 bases between the germline ends. Per the germline V gene, CDR1 is MDHEN and CDR2 is SYDVKM.

J is TRBJ2-2 and V is TRBV30, with TRBD1 as a possible D gene (5 bases). Trimming took 5 bases from V and 1 from J, leaving 5 bases between them. Germline CDR1 reads GTSNPN; CDR2 reads SVGIG (reference sequence). The CDR3 loop spans 12 amino acids. The CDR3 DNA reads as TGTGCCTGGGGACAGAACACCGGGGAGCTGTTTTTT. Translation gives CAWGQNTGELFF.

The chain uses TRBV9 and TRBJ1-6, with D unresolved. Germline CDR1 and CDR2: SGDLS and YYNGEE. The CDR3 contains 14 residues. V lost 6 bases and J lost 5, with 12 bases in between. The CDR3 loop is CASKDGPNNSPLHF. The CDR3 DNA sequence: TGTGCCAGCAAGGACGGCCCTAATAATTCACCCCTCCACTTT.

This sequence joins TRBV7-9 and TRBJ1-1, with TRBD1 as a possible D gene (5 bases). This CDR3 has 14 residues. V lost 4 bases to trimming and J lost 0 bases, with 9 bases between them. Germline assignment: CDR1 SEHNR and CDR2 FQNEAQ (reference sequence). CDR3 sequence reads: CASSWGEMNTEAFF. CDR3 DNA: TGTGCCAGCAGCTGGGGGGAAATGAACACTGAAGCTTTCTTT.

CDR3 nucleotides: TGCGCCAGCAGCATACAGGGTCTTGGCACAGATACGCAGTATTTT. Translated, it gives CASSIQGLGTDTQYF. The rearrangement uses TRBV5-1 and TRBJ2-3; tentatively, D is TRBD1 (6 bases). This CDR3 is built from 15 residues. Germline values: CDR1 SGHRS, CDR2 YFSETQ. V was cut by 4 bases and J by 1 base, with 13 bases left in between. The complete variable domain, with remaining parts taken from reference TRBV5-1 and TRBJ2-3, reads KAGVTQTPRYLIKTRGQQVTLSCSPISGHRSVSWYQQTPGQGLQFLFEYFSETQRNKGNFPGRFSGRQFSNSRSEMNVSTLELGDSALYLCASSIQGLGTDTQYFGPGTRLTVL.

The V and J genes are TRBV5-1 and TRBJ2-7, with D possibly being TRBD2 (5 bases). CDR1 SGHRS and CDR2 YFSETQ come from the germline V gene. CDR3 length: 13 residues. Trimming removed 4 bases at V and 3 bases at J, with 11 bases between. The CDR3 reads CASSGGSNYEQYF. In nucleotides, the CDR3 is TGCGCCAGCAGCGGCGGGTCCAACTACGAGCAGTACTTC.

The V call is TRBV19, the J call TRBJ2-7; 8 positions agree with TRBD2. Germline V gene sequence: CDR1 LNHDA, CDR2 SQIVND (reference sequence). J gave up 5 bases and V 3 bases, and 6 bases lay outside the gene matches. CDR3 length: 14 amino acids. CDR3 bases: TGTGCCAGTAGTATCGCGGGGGGCAACAACGAGCAGTACTTC. Protein: CASSIAGGNNEQYF. The full variable domain, its missing parts supplied by reference TRBV19 and TRBJ2-7, is DGGITQSPKYLFRKEGQNVTLSCEQNLNHDAMYWYRQDPGQGLRLIYYSQIVNDFQKGDIAEGYSVSREKKESFPLTVTSAQKNPTAFYLCASSIAGGNNEQYFGPGTRLTVT.

In this sample, this clone turned up once. CDR3 DNA sequence: TGTGCCAGCAGCTCACCTCATGGGGGACTACAAATCGGGGAGCTGTTTTTT. This sequence encodes CASSSPHGGLQIGELFF. This chain joins TRBV9 and TRBJ2-2; 7 bases match TRBD2. Germline CDR1 reads SGDLS; CDR2 reads YYNGEE. The junction had 16 bases not matched to a gene; V was cut back by 4 bases and J by 7 bases. The CDR3 covers 17 residues. The full variable domain, with the rest looked up from reference TRBV9 and TRBJ2-2, is DSGVTQTPKHLITATGQRVTLRCSPRSGDLSVYWYQQSLDQGLQFLIQYYNGEERAKGNILERFSAQQFPDLHSELNLSSLELGDSALYFCASSSPHGGLQIGELFFGEGSRLTVL.

J is TRBJ1-2 and V is TRBV5-1; 7 nucleotides align to TRBD1. Per the germline V gene, CDR1 is SGHRS and CDR2 is YFSETQ. This CDR3 comprises 13 residues. V shed 4 bases, J shed 8 bases, and the junction held 8 bases outside the gene matches. CDR3 residues: CASSREQGLGYTF. The CDR3 DNA reads as TGCGCCAGCAGCCGGGAACAGGGGCTAGGCTACACCTTC.

In this sample, this clone turned up a few times. V and J are TRBV5-5 and TRBJ1-1; 7 nucleotides line up with TRBD1. The CDR3 consists of 13 residues. After removal of 7 bases from V and 4 bases from J, the junction contained 7 bases not matched to a gene. In germline, CDR1 is SGHKS, CDR2 YYEKEE (reference sequence). CDR3 nucleotide sequence: TGTGCCAGCGTGGGAGCAGGGGGCACTGAAGCTTTCTTT. It translates to CASVGAGGTEAFF.

This chain connects TRBV5-6 to TRBJ2-1; 7 nucleotides align to TRBD1. V shed 4 bases, J shed 1 base, and the junction held 5 bases outside the gene matches. The germline CDR1 and CDR2 sequences are SGHDT and YYEEEE. The CDR3 runs to 15 residues. The CDR3 spells CASSRDSRSYNEQFF. The CDR3 region has the DNA TGTGCCAGCAGCCGGGACAGCAGATCCTACAATGAGCAGTTCTTC.